This T cell receptor beta chain is from a study of spatial heterogeneity in lung cancer. Study information: Beta-chain sequences consistently outnumbered alpha-chain sequences in detection. A module score for T cells, taken from matched bulk RNA-seq, correlated strongly with TCR transcript counts in tumor regions. Whole-study findings and limits: One measure, the expanded intratumoral alpha and beta TCR count, tracked tumor mutation counts. The study found that ubiquitous and regional expanded TCR counts tracked ubiquitous and regional nonsynonymous mutations, respectively.

The time point was: sample taken at primary tumor resection. Unsorted whole RNA from tumor, nontumor lung or frozen PBMC underwent sequencing. One entry per CDR3 protein, called by TCRdb with MiXCR from the 5' RACE reads. The table lists about 2,900 distinct CDR3 sequences, about 12% of them singletons. The CDR3 is 16 amino acids. From germline, CDR1 is SGHAT and CDR2 FQNNGV. Trimming left V 3 bases short and J 7 bases short, with 19 bases between. By sample share, this clonotype is medium-sized. The antigen remains unidentified. The rearrangement uses TRBV11-2 and TRBJ2-4; D is tentatively TRBD1 or TRBD2 (6 bases each). The sequenced sample was lung tumor tissue, obtained at surgery. The sequence derives from a male donor with early-stage non-small cell lung cancer. The CDR3: CASSFAPGAGGNIQYF. CDR3 bases: TGTGCCAGCAGCTTCGCTCCAGGGGCCGGAGGGAACATTCAGTACTTC.